The next 15 T cell receptor beta chains were all read from a single sample in a study of blood T cell repertoires in COVID-19. Some clones are missing from TCRdb's copy, which holds only in-frame ones; the method was immunoSEQ multiplex PCR. The profile shows about 270,000 clones, roughly nine tenths of them singletons. Sequencing used PBMCs or T cells enriched from blood (not recorded which). These TCRs come from a woman aged 18-29 years who had recovered from COVID-19.

This chain uses TRBV18 with TRBJ2-7; TRBD1 agrees at 9 bases. Germline lookup yields CDR1 KGHSH and CDR2 LQKENI. The CDR3 runs to 14 residues. V gave up 4 bases and J gave up 3 bases; unmatched junction bases: 4. The CDR3 protein is CASSQGTGNYEQYF. CDR3 in DNA: TGTGCCAGCTCACAAGGGACAGGGAACTACGAGCAGTACTTC.

V gene TRBV7-2 combines with J gene TRBJ1-5; D perhaps matches TRBD1 (5 bases). This CDR3 has 14 amino acids. The germline V gene has CDR1 SGHTA and CDR2 FQGNSA. The V end lost 5 bases, the J end lost 8 bases, and 16 bases lay between the germline ends. The CDR3 nucleotides read TGTGCCAGCAGCCGGGGGGTTCCCTATGAGCCCCAGCATTTT. Its protein is CASSRGVPYEPQHF.

This clone was counted a single time. This chain joins TRBV20-1 and TRBJ1-5, with D possibly matching TRBD1 (5 bases). The CDR3 has 15 residues. V was clipped by 3 bases and J by 0 bases, with 12 bases between them. Per germline, CDR1 DFQATT and CDR2 SNEGSKA (reference sequence). The CDR3 is CSASTTVYSNQPQHF. DNA of the CDR3: TGCAGTGCTAGTACGACAGTTTATAGCAATCAGCCCCAGCATTTT.

The chain is built from TRBV3-1 (or the pseudogene TRBV3-2) and TRBJ1-4; TRBD1 might be the D (6 bases). The ends were cut back, 10 bases at V and 4 bases at J, with 22 bases in the middle. Germline V gives CDR1 LGHDT, CDR2 YNNKEL (reference sequence). CDR3 length equals 16 residues. For the CDR3, the DNA is TGTGCCACGTCACAAGTGGGAGGGGGAGATAATGAAAAACTGTTTTTT. Translating it yields CATSQVGGGDNEKLFF.

This chain links TRBV19 with TRBJ2-3, with 11 bases identical to TRBD1. Per germline, CDR1 LNHDA and CDR2 SQIVND (reference sequence). The CDR3 runs to 18 residues. With 7 bases clipped from V and 1 base from J, the junction kept 13 bases outside the gene matches. The DNA for the CDR3 is TGTGCCAGTACCTATCGGGACAGGGGGTTAGCTGGCACAGATACGCAGTATTTT. Translation: CASTYRDRGLAGTDTQYF.

This chain uses TRBV24-1 with TRBJ2-1; a weak D match, TRBD1 (5 bases). Trimming removed 3 bases at V and 8 bases at J, with 13 bases between. The CDR3 consists of 14 residues. The germline V gene encodes CDR1 KGHDR and CDR2 SFDVKD. The CDR3 is CATSDDSGRDEQFF. CDR3 nucleotide sequence: TGTGCCACCAGTGATGACAGTGGTCGAGATGAGCAGTTCTTC.

The rearrangement joins TRBV6-1 to TRBJ1-1; 7 nucleotides match TRBD1. The germline CDR1 and CDR2 sequences are MNHNS and SASEGT. This CDR3 region has 13 residues. J was trimmed by 8 bases and V by 1 base; bases with no gene match: 4. The CDR3 here is CASSEVIRGEAFF. The CDR3 nucleotides are TGTGCCAGCAGTGAAGTTATCAGGGGGGAAGCTTTCTTT.

The J gene is TRBJ2-7, the V gene TRBV3-1 (or the pseudogene TRBV3-2), with D perhaps matching TRBD2 (6 bases). This CDR3 has 15 amino acids. Germline CDR1 and CDR2: LGHDT and YNNKEL (reference sequence). The ends were cut back, 1 base at V and 2 bases at J, with 12 bases in the middle. This chain's CDR3 is CASSQVGSGAYEQYF. As DNA, the CDR3 is TGTGCCAGCAGCCAAGTGGGTAGCGGCGCCTACGAGCAGTACTTC.

The V gene is TRBV5-1, the J gene TRBJ1-1; D possibly corresponds to TRBD1 (6 bases). Germline assignment: CDR1 SGHRS and CDR2 YFSETQ. The CDR3 sequence is 12 residues long. The germline V and J ends were trimmed by 4 bases and 6 bases, with 10 bases remaining between them. The CDR3 loop is CASSVDRSEAFF. The DNA for the CDR3 is TGCGCCAGCAGCGTTGACAGGTCTGAAGCTTTCTTT.

This sequence joins TRBV7-9 and TRBJ1-2; tentative D call: TRBD1 (6 bases). This CDR3 is 16 amino acids long. Trimming stripped 4 bases from V and 6 bases from J, with 21 bases between. In germline, CDR1 is SEHNR, CDR2 FQNEAQ (reference sequence). CDR3 residues: CASSSWLGRGLDGYTF. The CDR3 region has the DNA TGTGCCAGCAGCTCGTGGCTGGGCAGGGGATTAGATGGCTACACCTTC.

The chain has TRBV7-9 and TRBJ2-3; 15 positions agree with TRBD2. The CDR3 sequence is 17 residues long. Germline V gene sequence: CDR1 SEHNR, CDR2 FQNEAQ (reference sequence). The V segment lost 5 bases and the J segment 5 bases; nucleotides outside the gene matches: 8. This CDR3 is CASSRWTSGRVVDTQYF. As DNA, the CDR3 is TGTGCCAGCAGCCGATGGACTAGCGGGAGGGTGGTAGATACGCAGTATTTT.

This chain uses TRBV5-1 with TRBJ2-1, with TRBD2 as a possible D gene (6 bases). Germline CDR1 reads SGHRS; CDR2 reads YFSETQ. Trimming left V 4 bases short and J 14 bases short, with 16 bases between. The CDR3 has 12 residues. The CDR3, as DNA: TGCGCCAGCAGCCCGGATTCGGGGGTGGAGTTCTTC. This translates into CASSPDSGVEFF. Full variable domain (remainder filled in from reference TRBV5-1 and TRBJ2-1): KAGVTQTPRYLIKTRGQQVTLSCSPISGHRSVSWYQQTPGQGLQFLFEYFSETQRNKGNFPGRFSGRQFSNSRSEMNVSTLELGDSALYLCASSPDSGVEFFGPGTRLTVL.

This rearrangement joins TRBV5-1 to TRBJ2-7, with D possibly matching TRBD1 (7 bases). The germline V gene encodes CDR1 SGHRS and CDR2 YFSETQ. This CDR3 region has 16 residues. V was clipped by 1 base and J by 4 bases, with 18 bases between them. The CDR3, as DNA: TGCGCCAGCAGCTTGAAGACGGGCAGGGGGACTTACGAGCAGTACTTC. Protein product: CASSLKTGRGTYEQYF.

J is TRBJ2-1 and V is TRBV6-1, with D unresolved. Germline loops: CDR1 MNHNS, CDR2 SASEGT. This CDR3 contains 15 residues. The ends were cut back, 3 bases at V and 0 bases at J, with 9 bases in the middle. Here the CDR3 DNA reads TGTGCCAGCAGTGAGGGCCTAAGCTCCTACAATGAGCAGTTCTTC. Translation gives CASSEGLSSYNEQFF.

This chain links TRBV5-6 with TRBJ1-2; D perhaps matches TRBD1 (6 bases). The CDR3 contains 14 residues. The V gene lost 0 bases and the J gene lost 2 bases, with 8 bases spanning the gap. In germline, CDR1 is SGHDT, CDR2 YYEEEE. The CDR3 sequence is CASSLAGANYGYTF. CDR3 nucleotides: TGTGCCAGCAGCTTGGCAGGGGCAAACTATGGCTACACCTTC.